The 30 T cell receptor beta chains below come from one sample, sequenced in a study of T cell repertoires in cytomegalovirus infection. TCRdb processed the reads anew with MiXCR; each CDR3 protein has one entry. The sample carries under 250,000 distinct CDR3 sequences, over 9% recorded once. The source material was PBMCs. The receptors here all came from a human donor in good health (CMV status not recorded). Some clones in this sample may be carry-over from other donors' samples.

This clonotype was seen a handful of times. The rearrangement uses TRBV4-1 and TRBJ2-2; either TRBD1 or TRBD2 may fit D (6 bases each). The CDR3 contains 16 residues. Germline V gene lookup returns CDR1 MGHRA and CDR2 YSYEKL. Trimming left V 0 bases short and J 3 bases short, with 11 bases between. The CDR3 reads CASSQEWGADTGELFF. The DNA for the CDR3 is TGCGCCAGCAGCCAAGAGTGGGGGGCGGACACCGGGGAGCTGTTTTTT.

Ten or more counts support this clonotype. The chain carries TRBV28 and TRBJ2-5; D not certain. V shed 2 bases and J shed 10 bases, with 8 bases lying between them. From germline, CDR1 is MDHEN and CDR2 SYDVKM. The CDR3 contains 11 residues. CDR3 in DNA: TGTGCCAGCAGTTTAAAACTGAACCAGTACTTC. Protein sequence: CASSLKLNQYF.

This clonotype was seen many times. The chain is built from TRBV19 and TRBJ2-5; D remains unclear. CDR1 LNHDA and CDR2 SQIVND come from the germline V gene (reference sequence). The CDR3 covers 13 residues. Between the trimmed V and J ends, which lost 6 bases and 5 bases, there was a span of 13 bases. The CDR3 spells CASSSGPRETQYF. The CDR3 DNA reads as TGTGCCAGTAGCTCGGGTCCTCGGGAGACCCAGTACTTC.

This clonotype has only a few counts. The chain recombines TRBV20-1 with TRBJ2-5; D is perhaps TRBD1 or TRBD2 (5 bases each). CDR3 length: 16 amino acids. Trimming removed 3 bases at V and 2 bases at J, with 19 bases between. Germline V lookup: CDR1 DFQATT, CDR2 SNEGSKA (reference sequence). The chain's CDR3 is CSARPPPRGPQETQYF. The CDR3 nucleotides are TGCAGTGCTAGGCCCCCGCCGAGGGGACCGCAAGAGACCCAGTACTTC.

The chain couples TRBV7-9 to TRBJ1-1; 9 bases are a match to TRBD1. The trim removed 5 bases at V and 1 base at J, leaving 5 bases unmatched. Germline-derived CDR1 and CDR2 are SEHNR and FQNEAQ (reference sequence). This CDR3 region has 15 residues. This CDR3 is CASSTQGQGNTEAFF. CDR3 coding DNA: TGTGCCAGCAGCACCCAGGGACAGGGGAACACTGAAGCTTTCTTT.

The chain joins TRBV28 to TRBJ2-7, with TRBD2 matching over 9 bases. CDR1 and CDR2 from the germline V gene are MDHEN and SYDVKM. V gave up 5 bases and J gave up 2 bases; unmatched junction bases: 7. The CDR3 is 15 residues long. CDR3 DNA: TGTGCCAGCAGTCCGCCGGGACTAGCCCCCTACGAGCAGTACTTC. Translating gives CASSPPGLAPYEQYF.

There are many counts of this clonotype. V usage is TRBV7-2 and J usage is TRBJ2-7, with 7 bases fitting TRBD2. The CDR3 runs to 17 residues. Looked up from germline, CDR1 is SGHTA and CDR2 is FQGNSA. Trimming removed 1 base from V and 0 bases from J; junction bases left unmatched: 9. Here the CDR3 DNA reads TGTGCCAGCAGCTTAGAGCTGAGCGGGGCTCGCTCCTACGAGCAGTACTTC. Encoded protein: CASSLELSGARSYEQYF.

The chain couples TRBV28 to TRBJ2-1; D is uncertain. The CDR3 covers 11 residues. Germline V gives CDR1 MDHEN, CDR2 SYDVKM. Trimming cost V 4 bases and J 5 bases, with 3 bases left between them. CDR3 nucleotide sequence: TGTGCCAGCAGTTATAACAATGAGCAGTTCTTC. Translated: CASSYNNEQFF.

This clonotype has at least ten counts. Here the CDR3 reads CASSSRTGSVEQYF. The CDR3 coding sequence is TGTGCCAGCAGCTCTCGGACAGGGTCCGTCGAGCAGTACTTC. The V gene is TRBV7-2, the J gene TRBJ2-7; 8 bases agree with TRBD1. The CDR3 consists of 14 residues. V gave up 4 bases and J gave up 6 bases; unmatched junction bases: 8. Germline assignment: CDR1 SGHTA and CDR2 FQGNSA.

This clonotype was seen ten or more times. The chain employs TRBV7-9 and TRBJ2-2; no reliable D call. The CDR3 covers 15 residues. The V end was cut by 1 base, the J end by 0 bases, with 6 bases between. Germline V gene sequence: CDR1 SEHNR, CDR2 FQNEAQ (reference sequence). The CDR3 DNA reads TGTGCCAGCAGCTTAGACAGCGCGAACACCGGGGAGCTGTTTTTT. Protein sequence: CASSLDSANTGELFF.

This chain connects TRBV5-1 to TRBJ1-1, with D perhaps TRBD1 (6 bases). Germline V gene sequence: CDR1 SGHRS, CDR2 YFSETQ. The CDR3 covers 17 residues. V dropped 5 bases and J dropped 1 base, with 21 bases sitting between them. This chain's CDR3 is CASSVGTTKPPNTEAFF. As DNA, the CDR3 is TGCGCCAGCAGTGTCGGGACAACGAAACCTCCGAACACTGAAGCTTTCTTT.

The sample holds many counts of this clonotype. V gene TRBV7-2 combines with J gene TRBJ2-2, with TRBD2 identical over 8 bases. V shed 5 bases, J shed 2 bases, and the junction held 4 bases outside the gene matches. The germline CDR1 and CDR2 sequences are SGHTA and FQGNSA. CDR3 size: 15 residues. The CDR3 protein is CASSLSGENTGELFF. DNA for the CDR3: TGTGCCAGCAGCCTTAGCGGGGAAAACACCGGGGAGCTGTTTTTT. Filled out from reference TRBV7-2 and TRBJ2-2, the complete variable domain reads GAGVSQSPSNKVTEKGKDVELRCDPISGHTALYWYRQSLGQGLEFLIYFQGNSAPDKSGLPSDRFSAERTGGSVSTLTIQRTQQEDSAVYLCASSLSGENTGELFFGEGSRLTVL.

This clonotype was seen a handful of times. The chain has TRBV14 and TRBJ1-2, with D perhaps TRBD1 (5 bases). The CDR3 sequence is 15 residues long. From germline, CDR1 is SGHDN and CDR2 FVKESK. Trimming left V 4 bases short and J 4 bases short, with 16 bases between. The CDR3 nucleotides are TGTGCCAGCAGCCTTCATGGGGGAGCGAGCTATGGCTACACCTTC. This gives the protein CASSLHGGASYGYTF.

This clonotype was seen a few times. The rearrangement joins TRBV6-6 to TRBJ1-2, with 11 positions matching TRBD1. V was pared by 6 bases and J by 8 bases, with 17 bases of the junction left unmatched. The CDR3 contains 17 residues. The germline gives CDR1 MNHNY, CDR2 SVGAGI (reference sequence). The CDR3 nucleotides are TGTGCCAGCAGGTCACTAAGACCTGGACAGGGGGCGTTGGGCTACACCTTC. Its protein is CASRSLRPGQGALGYTF.

In this sample, this clonotype turned up a few times. The chain joins TRBV18 to TRBJ1-1, with D possibly matching TRBD1 (6 bases). V shed 3 bases and J shed 1 base, with 15 bases lying between them. The CDR3 extends over 16 amino acids. Germline CDR1 reads KGHSH; CDR2 reads LQKENI. This chain's CDR3 is CASSPIQGGANTEAFF. In DNA, the CDR3 is TGTGCCAGCTCACCGATACAGGGAGGGGCGAACACTGAAGCTTTCTTT.

In its sample, this clonotype was seen many times. This sequence joins TRBV7-9 and TRBJ1-2; 9 nucleotides agree with TRBD1. The ends lost 5 bases at V and 8 bases at J; junction bases unmatched: 6. Germline V CDR1 and CDR2: SEHNR, FQNEAQ (reference sequence). CDR3 length: 13 amino acids. CDR3 DNA: TGTGCCAGCAGCGTTACAGGGGGCGCCGGCTACACCTTC. It specifies CASSVTGGAGYTF.

This clonotype has ten or more counts. CDR3 sequence reads: CASSFRVGVRETQYF. DNA for the CDR3: TGTGCCAGCAGCTTTCGGGTAGGGGTTCGAGAGACCCAGTACTTC. The chain combines TRBV7-3 with TRBJ2-5, with TRBD1 as a possible D gene (5 bases). V was shortened by 3 bases and J by 4 bases, with 15 bases between the two germline ends. The CDR3 is 15 residues long. CDR1 and CDR2 (germline): SGHTA, FQGTGA. The entire variable domain, with the rest obtained from reference TRBV7-3 and TRBJ2-5, is as follows: GAGVSQTPSNKVTEKGKYVELRCDPISGHTALYWYRQSLGQGPEFLIYFQGTGAADDSGLPNDRFFAVRPEGSVSTLKIQRTERGDSAVYLCASSFRVGVRETQYFGPGTRLLVL.

The V gene is TRBV7-3, the J gene TRBJ1-1; no clear D gene. The germline V gene has CDR1 SGHTA and CDR2 FQGTGA. The CDR3 covers 13 residues. Trimming cost V 3 bases and J 5 bases, with 10 bases left between them. The CDR3 sequence: CASSFTVSTEAFF. In DNA, the CDR3 is TGTGCCAGCAGCTTTACCGTATCTACTGAAGCTTTCTTT.

V usage is TRBV20-1 and J usage is TRBJ2-5; TRBD2 matches 8 bases. V dropped 0 bases and J dropped 5; count of bases not matched to a gene: 8. This CDR3 spans 15 amino acids. Per the germline V gene, CDR1 is DFQATT and CDR2 is SNEGSKA (reference sequence). The DNA for the CDR3 is TGCAGTGCTAGAGACTCTAGCGGGCCGGGGGAGACCCAGTACTTC. Translation gives CSARDSSGPGETQYF.

At least ten counts were recorded for this clonotype. The gene calls are TRBV7-2 and TRBJ2-7; D is ambiguous. CDR1 and CDR2 from the germline V gene are SGHTA and FQGNSA. The germline V and J ends were trimmed by 4 bases and 5 bases, with 12 bases remaining between them. The CDR3 runs 13 residues. For the CDR3, the DNA is TGTGCCAGCAGCTCGCTTGAGGCGAACGAGCAGTACTTC. This encodes CASSSLEANEQYF. The full variable domain, in which reference TRBV7-2 and TRBJ2-7 provide the parts outside the CDR3, is GAGVSQSPSNKVTEKGKDVELRCDPISGHTALYWYRQSLGQGLEFLIYFQGNSAPDKSGLPSDRFSAERTGGSVSTLTIQRTQQEDSAVYLCASSSLEANEQYFGPGTRLTVT.

The rearrangement joins TRBV7-2 to TRBJ2-7; TRBD2 might be the D (5 bases). Germline values: CDR1 SGHTA, CDR2 FQGNSA. Trimming pared 0 bases from V and 2 bases from J, leaving 8 bases between. CDR3 length: 14 amino acids. CDR3 protein: CASSLASGTYEQYF. The CDR3 region has the DNA TGTGCCAGCAGCTTAGCGAGCGGAACCTACGAGCAGTACTTC.

This clonotype was picked up a small number of times. The V and J genes are TRBV5-1 and TRBJ2-5; D not resolved. Trimming stripped 4 bases from V and 1 base from J, with 14 bases between. Germline V CDR1 and CDR2: SGHRS, YFSETQ. The CDR3 covers 15 residues. The CDR3 DNA sequence: TGCGCCAGCAGCCGTAGGTCTACCCCCCAAGAGACCCAGTACTTC. This translates into CASSRRSTPQETQYF.

In its sample, this clonotype was seen many times. The CDR3 DNA reads as TGTGCCAGTAGTATTACGAGGGCAGGGGGCACGGCTGGCAATCAGCCCCAGCATTTT. Protein sequence: CASSITRAGGTAGNQPQHF. The chain joins TRBV19 to TRBJ1-5, with 8 bases identical to TRBD1. This CDR3 has 19 residues. Germline V gene data show CDR1 as LNHDA and CDR2 as SQIVND (reference sequence). The V and J ends lost 3 bases and 2 bases, in that order; junction bases with no gene match: 15. The full variable domain, in which reference TRBV19 and TRBJ1-5 provide the parts outside the CDR3, is DGGITQSPKYLFRKEGQNVTLSCEQNLNHDAMYWYRQDPGQGLRLIYYSQIVNDFQKGDIAEGYSVSREKKESFPLTVTSAQKNPTAFYLCASSITRAGGTAGNQPQHFGDGTRLSIL.

This clonotype was seen at least ten times. The chain couples TRBV7-2 to TRBJ2-7, with 13 bases fitting TRBD2. In germline, CDR1 is SGHTA, CDR2 FQGNSA. The CDR3 spans 15 residues. The junction had 5 bases not matched to a gene; V was cut back by 3 bases and J by 6 bases. DNA of the CDR3: TGTGCCAGCAGCTTTACCGGGACTAGCGGGACCGAGCAGTACTTC. Translation: CASSFTGTSGTEQYF.

V usage is TRBV7-9 and J usage is TRBJ2-7; maybe TRBD2 (6 bases). This CDR3 is 13 amino acids long. CDR1 and CDR2 from the germline V gene are SEHNR and FQNEAQ (reference sequence). V was pared by 4 bases and J by 6 bases, with 13 bases between. The CDR3 nucleotides read TGTGCCAGCAGCTCAGGAGGGGCTCGCGAGCAGTACTTC. Protein sequence: CASSSGGAREQYF.

This clonotype showed up many times. This chain links TRBV29-1 with TRBJ1-5, with D perhaps matching TRBD1 (5 bases). V lost 7 bases, J lost 4 bases, and 17 bases lay in between. This CDR3 is built from 14 residues. Germline V gene lookup returns CDR1 SQVTM and CDR2 ANQGSEA. The DNA of the CDR3 is TGCAGCGCTGGGGGTAGCGGGGCTAATCAGCCCCAGCATTTT. Translating it yields CSAGGSGANQPQHF.

The V and J genes are TRBV6-6 and TRBJ2-7; unclear D gene. The ends were cut back, 4 bases at V and 5 bases at J, with 18 bases in the middle. Germline V gives CDR1 MNHNY, CDR2 SVGAGI (reference sequence). This CDR3 has 15 residues. CDR3 sequence (DNA): TGTGCCAGCAGTTTTCCTCTTGATAGGGCTCACGAGCAGTACTTC. This sequence encodes CASSFPLDRAHEQYF.

This chain joins TRBV27 and TRBJ2-1; the D is unclear. Looked up from germline, CDR1 is MNHEY and CDR2 is SMNVEV (reference sequence). The CDR3 covers 15 residues. Trimming took off 2 bases at V and 9 bases at J, with 17 bases between the two ends. The CDR3 region has the DNA TGTGCCAGCAGTTTAAGTAGTGGCACCTCTCTTGAGCAGTTCTTC. Protein: CASSLSSGTSLEQFF.

This clonotype appeared a single time. The gene calls are TRBV28 and TRBJ2-5, with TRBD1 matching over 8 bases. The CDR3 has 17 amino acids. Per the germline V gene, CDR1 is MDHEN and CDR2 is SYDVKM. With 6 bases clipped from V and 0 bases from J, the junction kept 12 bases outside the gene matches. The CDR3 DNA follows: TGTGCCAGCAGATCCCCTGGACAGGGAACGTACCAAGAGACCCAGTACTTC. It encodes CASRSPGQGTYQETQYF.

This clonotype has at least ten counts. The CDR3 DNA follows: TGTGCCAGCAGCTATTACCAAGAGACCCAGTACTTC. Amino acids: CASSYYQETQYF. The V call is TRBV7-2, the J call TRBJ2-5; D is ambiguous. The germline gives CDR1 SGHTA, CDR2 FQGNSA. The CDR3 is 12 amino acids. With 4 bases removed from V and 0 bases from J, the gap between germline ends came to 3 bases. Supplemented by reference TRBV7-2 and TRBJ2-5, the full variable domain reads GAGVSQSPSNKVTEKGKDVELRCDPISGHTALYWYRQSLGQGLEFLIYFQGNSAPDKSGLPSDRFSAERTGGSVSTLTIQRTQQEDSAVYLCASSYYQETQYFGPGTRLLVL.